This T cell receptor (beta chain) comes out of a study of T-cell memory formation after mild COVID-19. Study information: Among the donors, TCR clusters were largely specific to each donor.

Germline-derived CDR1 and CDR2 are DFQATT and SNEGSKA (reference sequence). This CDR3 has 19 amino acids. Trimming took 3 bases from V and 0 from J, leaving 21 bases between them. TCRdb passed the 5' RACE reads through MiXCR, listing each CDR3 protein once. Here the sample spans 300,000 to 350,000 distinct CDR3 sequences, more than 13% being singletons. General study points: Confirmation of SARS-CoV-2 specificity was lacking for second-wave clones peaking day 37.

Concerning this clonotype itself: Its antigen is not known.

The specimen sequenced was PBMCs or a T cell subset sorted from them (not recorded which). The chain employs TRBV20-1 and TRBJ2-6; tentative D call: TRBD1 (6 bases). The sequence was obtained from a man aged 18 to 30 who had mild COVID-19 (a few samples of this study predate the infection). Cell type and time point are not known. In DNA form, the CDR3 reads TGCAGTGCTAGGGGGCAGGGGTTTTACTCCTCCTCTGGGGCCAACGTCCTGACTTTC. Its protein product is CSARGQGFYSSSGANVLTF.